Sequencing of this TCR beta chain was carried out in a study of T cells in Graves' hyperthyroidism and ophthalmopathy. Using RNA transcripts as the source, TCR beta CDR3 regions were amplified. HTBI primers were the set used in a first-round RT-PCR of the TCR CDR3. TCRdb re-analysed the multiplex PCR reads in MiXCR, keeping a single row per CDR3 protein. There are about 560,000 distinct CDR3 sequences in the sample; roughly 17% occur only once, and under 20% lies in the top ten. This clonotype showed up many times. CDR3 length: 14 residues. After removal of 2 bases from V and 5 bases from J, the junction contained 5 bases not matched to a gene. Germline V gene sequence: CDR1 DFQATT, CDR2 SNEGSKA (reference sequence). No progression to ophthalmopathy during 18 months of follow-up defined stable disease.

This chain connects TRBV20-1 to TRBJ1-1; the match to TRBD1 covers 10 bases. The sequenced sample was blood. The receptor comes from a woman aged 18-35 years with Graves' hyperthyroidism. The CDR3: CSARTGTGETEAFF. The CDR3 DNA sequence: TGCAGTGCTAGAACCGGGACAGGGGAGACTGAAGCTTTCTTT.